Here is one T cell receptor beta chain with its context. The sample originates from a study of blood T cell repertoires in COVID-19. Study information: Specimens from acute and convalescent COVID-19 originated in the United States, Italy and Spain.

Libraries were prepared by immunoSEQ multiplex PCR; TCRdb keeps only in-frame clonotypes and omits some of them. This table has 150,000 to 200,000 clones, roughly 82% appearing once. Patients of the Seattle cohort, enrolled during active infection, were followed longitudinally. The CDR3 runs 12 residues. Germline-derived CDR1 and CDR2 are MNHEY and SVGAGI. V dropped 6 bases and J dropped 14; count of bases not matched to a gene: 9. This receptor was obtained from a woman in her sixties or seventies with COVID-19, enrolled during active disease. Sequencing input: peripheral blood. V is TRBV6-5 and J is TRBJ2-1; 8 bases are shared with TRBD1. The CDR3 spells CASRPGQGRKFF. In DNA, the CDR3 is TGTGCCAGCAGGCCCGGACAGGGAAGAAAGTTCTTC.